The source of this T cell receptor beta chain is a study of control samples from healthy donors and cancer patients. Sequenced by immunoSEQ multiplex PCR; TCRdb stores in-frame clones only, minus some. This sample carries about 130,000 clones, around 93% of them seen once, and the ten largest clones take roughly 9.4%. Trimming left V 4 bases short and J 4 bases short, with 17 bases between. The CDR3 extends over 16 amino acids. Germline lookup yields CDR1 LGHDT and CDR2 YNNKEL (reference sequence). This chain connects TRBV3-1 (or the pseudogene TRBV3-2) to TRBJ2-1, with D maybe TRBD2 (6 bases). The sequenced sample consisted of blood. This TCR was recovered from a man aged 18 to 30 in good health. For the CDR3, the DNA is TGTGCCAGCAGCCCTACCGGGACTCCGTTATACAATGAGCAGTTCTTC. Amino acid sequence: CASSPTGTPLYNEQFF.